These 27 T cell receptor beta chains were all obtained from the same sample, sequenced in a study of blood T cell repertoires in COVID-19. Measured with immunoSEQ multiplex PCR; TCRdb has only the in-frame clones, and not every one. The sample carries over 200,000 clones, roughly 80% recorded once. Specimen: PBMCs or T cells enriched from blood (not recorded which). The receptors originated from a man between 60 and 70 years old who had recovered from COVID-19.

The chain joins TRBV5-6 to TRBJ2-2; 7 bases are a match to TRBD1. CDR1 and CDR2 from the germline V gene are SGHDT and YYEEEE. Trimming at V came to 4 bases and at J to 5 bases, leaving 14 bases not matched to a gene. The CDR3 is 17 amino acids. CDR3 DNA: TGTGCCAGCAGCACCCGGGACAGTTTTTTTCGGACCGGGGAGCTGTTTTTT. Its protein is CASSTRDSFFRTGELFF.

The V gene is TRBV6-1, the J gene TRBJ1-1; D ambiguous. The germline V gene has CDR1 MNHNS and CDR2 SASEGT. The CDR3 is 16 residues long. V gave up 2 bases and J gave up 1 base, with 14 bases separating them. The CDR3 loop is CASSERRRQPNTEAFF. In DNA, the CDR3 is TGTGCCAGCAGTGAAAGGCGGCGGCAGCCGAACACTGAAGCTTTCTTT.

This clone was detected a few times. The chain links TRBV4-3 to TRBJ1-2, with 9 positions matching TRBD1. The length of the CDR3 is 16 residues. J lost 4 bases, V lost 1 base, and 7 bases had no gene match. CDR1 and CDR2 from the germline V gene are LGHNA and YSLEER. CDR3 bases: TGCGCCAGCAGCCAAGGCAGGGACAGGGAAGGCTATGGCTACACCTTC. Translated: CASSQGRDREGYGYTF.

The chain joins TRBV24-1 to TRBJ2-3; 13 bases map to TRBD2. This CDR3 spans 18 amino acids. V was clipped by 0 bases and J by 5 bases; unmatched bases: 7. CDR1 KGHDR and CDR2 SFDVKD come from the germline V gene. CDR3 residues: CATSDLLSTSGGEDTQYF. The DNA for the CDR3 is TGTGCCACCAGTGATTTGCTTTCCACTAGCGGGGGGGAAGATACGCAGTATTTT.

V gene TRBV24-1 combines with J gene TRBJ2-1; 10 nucleotides match TRBD2. This CDR3 region has 16 residues. The V segment lost 9 bases and the J segment 3 bases; nucleotides outside the gene matches: 10. Germline V gives CDR1 KGHDR, CDR2 SFDVKD. The CDR3 loop reads CATSDPSGGLYNEQFF. The CDR3 DNA sequence: TGTGCCACCTCTGACCCTAGCGGGGGCCTCTACAATGAGCAGTTCTTC.

The chain carries TRBV10-3 and TRBJ2-1; 7 positions match TRBD1. The junction had 7 bases not matched to a gene; V was cut back by 6 bases and J by 5 bases. The CDR3 is 14 amino acids. Germline-derived CDR1 and CDR2 are ENHRY and SYGVKD. CDR3 loop: CAIRTGYRNNEQFF. In DNA form, the CDR3 reads TGTGCCATCAGGACAGGGTATAGAAACAATGAGCAGTTCTTC.

V and J are TRBV11-3 and TRBJ2-7; 9 bases are shared with TRBD1. The germline V gene has CDR1 SGHNT and CDR2 YENEEA. J gave up 0 bases and V 1 base, and 1 base lay outside the gene matches. This CDR3 contains 15 residues. The CDR3 region has the DNA TGTGCCAGCAGCTTAGGGACAGGGGTCTCCTACGAGCAGTACTTC. Its protein is CASSLGTGVSYEQYF.

The V call is TRBV6-5, the J call TRBJ1-6; no firm D call. The length of the CDR3 is 16 residues. V shed 0 bases and J shed 0 bases, with 6 bases lying between them. Germline V gene sequence: CDR1 MNHEY, CDR2 SVGAGI. Here the CDR3 DNA reads TGTGCCAGCAGTTACTCTTCGAGCTCCTATAATTCACCCCTCCACTTT. Translating gives CASSYSSSSYNSPLHF.

Only one count was recorded for this clone. The CDR3 nucleotides read TGTGCCATCAGTGACTCAGTTAACACTGAAGCTTTCTTT. It codes for CAISDSVNTEAFF. The V call is TRBV10-3, the J call TRBJ1-1; D call uncertain. Trimming removed 3 bases from V and 2 bases from J, with 7 bases in between. The CDR3 consists of 13 residues. Germline V gene data show CDR1 as ENHRY and CDR2 as SYGVKD.

The gene calls are TRBV7-9 and TRBJ2-3; D perhaps matches TRBD2 (5 bases). The ends were cut back, 8 bases at V and 2 bases at J, with 17 bases in the middle. This CDR3 has 15 residues. Germline V gene lookup returns CDR1 SEHNR and CDR2 FQNEAQ (reference sequence). The CDR3 loop is CASSPGLKDTDTQYF. The CDR3 nucleotides read TGTGCCAGCTCTCCAGGACTCAAAGACACAGATACGCAGTATTTT. Using reference TRBV7-9 and TRBJ2-3 for the parts outside the CDR3, the full variable domain is DTGVSQNPRHKITKRGQNVTFRCDPISEHNRLYWYRQTLGQGPEFLTYFQNEAQLEKSRLLSDRFSAERPKGSFSTLEIQRTEQGDSAMYLCASSPGLKDTDTQYFGPGTRLTVL.

The chain recombines TRBV19 with TRBJ2-1; tentatively, D is TRBD2 (6 bases). V was cut by 4 bases and J by 1 base, with 8 bases left in between. The CDR3 totals 14 residues. Germline CDR1 is LNHDA and CDR2 is SQIVND (reference sequence). CDR3 region: CASSRGTSYNEQFF. For the CDR3, the DNA is TGTGCCAGTAGTAGGGGGACTTCCTACAATGAGCAGTTCTTC.

The rearrangement joins TRBV29-1 to TRBJ1-1; 8 bases align to TRBD1. The CDR3 extends over 12 amino acids. Germline V gene data show CDR1 as SQVTM and CDR2 as ANQGSEA. J was trimmed by 11 bases and V by 4 bases; bases with no gene match: 9. CDR3 protein: CSVALRQGAAFF. The CDR3 DNA reads TGCAGCGTTGCATTGAGGCAGGGGGCCGCTTTCTTT.

This sequence joins TRBV6-5 and TRBJ2-3, with D hard to call. The ends were cut back, 6 bases at V and 7 bases at J, with 8 bases in the middle. Germline values: CDR1 MNHEY, CDR2 SVGAGI. This CDR3 spans 11 amino acids. The CDR3 nucleotides are TGTGCCAGCAGAGACACTCATACGCAGTATTTT. Translating it yields CASRDTHTQYF.

The chain joins TRBV29-1 to TRBJ2-1; no reliable D call. V was pared by 5 bases and J by 6 bases, with 11 bases between. The CDR3 is made up of 12 amino acids. Germline V gene data show CDR1 as SQVTM and CDR2 as ANQGSEA. The CDR3 region has the DNA TGCAGCGTTAAGGCTAGTTCCAATGAGCAGTTCTTC. It specifies CSVKASSNEQFF.

The chain is built from TRBV11-2 and TRBJ2-7, with TRBD2 identical over 12 bases. V was clipped by 3 bases and J by 1 base; unmatched bases: 1. CDR1 and CDR2 (germline): SGHAT, FQNNGV. The CDR3 loop spans 15 amino acids. The CDR3 DNA follows: TGTGCCAGCAGCTTGACTAGCGGGGGATCCTACGAGCAGTACTTC. Translated: CASSLTSGGSYEQYF.

A single count supports this clone. The rearrangement links TRBV11-3 to TRBJ2-3; TRBD1 matches at 7 bases. The trim removed 5 bases at V and 0 bases at J, leaving 8 bases unmatched. The length of the CDR3 is 16 residues. The germline gives CDR1 SGHNT, CDR2 YENEEA. The CDR3 here is CASSIRQGGSTDTQYF. DNA of the CDR3: TGTGCCAGCAGCATAAGACAGGGTGGGAGCACAGATACGCAGTATTTT.

The chain has TRBV19 and TRBJ2-3, with D possibly TRBD2 on 6 matching bases. The CDR3 runs 17 residues. CDR1 and CDR2 (germline): LNHDA, SQIVND (reference sequence). V dropped 2 bases and J dropped 1 base, with 16 bases sitting between them. The CDR3 spells CASSIRWAGIGTDTQYF. The CDR3 nucleotides are TGTGCCAGTAGTATAAGGTGGGCGGGAATTGGCACAGATACGCAGTATTTT.

The chain carries TRBV5-6 and TRBJ1-2; D is unclear. This CDR3 is 15 amino acids long. Trimming took 4 bases from V and 4 from J, leaving 17 bases between them. Germline-derived CDR1 and CDR2 are SGHDT and YYEEEE. CDR3 in DNA: TGTGCCAGCAGCCCGCCCCAAGGTCCGGGCTATGGCTACACCTTC. Translating it yields CASSPPQGPGYGYTF.

The V call is TRBV14, the J call TRBJ1-3; D is unresolved. In germline, CDR1 is SGHDN, CDR2 FVKESK. The CDR3 contains 16 residues. Trimming stripped 0 bases from V and 0 bases from J, with 9 bases between. CDR3 region: CASSQEGSRSGNTIYF. In DNA, the CDR3 is TGTGCCAGCAGCCAAGAGGGCAGCCGCTCTGGAAACACCATATATTTT.

This clone has just one count. V usage is TRBV19 and J usage is TRBJ2-2; 9 bases fit TRBD1. The germline CDR1 and CDR2 sequences are LNHDA and SQIVND (reference sequence). J gave up 1 base and V 5 bases, and 5 bases lay outside the gene matches. The CDR3 consists of 16 residues. CDR3 nucleotide sequence: TGTGCCAGTAGTTCACAGGGGGCACTGAACACCGGGGAGCTGTTTTTT. Its translation: CASSSQGALNTGELFF.

This chain joins TRBV5-6 and TRBJ1-1; D is undetermined. V lost 4 bases, J lost 4 bases, and 17 bases lay in between. Germline V gene sequence: CDR1 SGHDT, CDR2 YYEEEE. CDR3 size: 15 residues. The DNA for the CDR3 is TGTGCCAGCAGCCGGAGAGGGTCTGTCGGCACTGAAGCTTTCTTT. This translates into CASSRRGSVGTEAFF.

The V and J genes are TRBV7-9 and TRBJ1-6; 7 bases are shared with TRBD1. Trimming at V came to 5 bases and at J to 3 bases, leaving 7 bases not matched to a gene. The CDR3 extends over 16 amino acids. CDR1 is SEHNR and CDR2 is FQNEAQ in the germline V gene (reference sequence). CDR3 residues: CASSPPTGDYNSPLHF. CDR3 nucleotide sequence: TGTGCCAGCAGCCCCCCTACAGGGGACTATAATTCACCCCTCCACTTT.

V is TRBV5-4 and J is TRBJ1-2; TRBD1 matches at 8 bases. Germline V gene data show CDR1 as SGHNT and CDR2 as YYREEE (reference sequence). This CDR3 contains 16 residues. J lost 1 base, V lost 4 bases, and 9 bases had no gene match. CDR3 nucleotides: TGTGCCAGCAGCCCGGCGGGACAGGCAAATAACTATGGCTACACCTTC. Translated: CASSPAGQANNYGYTF.

The chain joins TRBV18 to TRBJ1-2, with D hard to call. CDR3 length: 15 residues. The V gene lost 1 base and the J gene lost 4 bases, with 13 bases spanning the gap. The V gene's germline CDR1 is KGHSH and CDR2 LQKENI. The CDR3: CASSPLGNALYGYTF. CDR3 nucleotide sequence: TGTGCCAGCTCACCACTGGGCAATGCTCTCTATGGCTACACCTTC. The full variable domain, completed using reference TRBV18 and TRBJ1-2, is NAGVMQNPRHLVRRRGQEARLRCSPMKGHSHVYWYRQLPEEGLKFMVYLQKENIIDESGMPKERFSAEFPKEGPSILRIQQVVRGDSAAYFCASSPLGNALYGYTFGSGTRLTVV.

This chain joins TRBV18 and TRBJ2-7, with a tentative D call TRBD1 (6 bases). Germline V lookup: CDR1 KGHSH, CDR2 LQKENI. The CDR3 runs to 12 residues. Trimming pared 5 bases from V and 4 bases from J, leaving 9 bases between. The DNA of the CDR3 is TGTGCCAGCTCATTTGACAGGTACGAGCAGTACTTC. Translated, it gives CASSFDRYEQYF.

The chain carries TRBV5-1 and TRBJ1-3; possibly TRBD1 for D (6 bases). CDR3 length: 15 amino acids. The germline gives CDR1 SGHRS, CDR2 YFSETQ. The V end was cut by 3 bases, the J end by 2 bases, with 12 bases between. DNA of the CDR3: TGCGCCAGCAGCTCTCAGGGGTTGGCTGGAAACACCATATATTTT. Encoded protein: CASSSQGLAGNTIYF. Looking up the rest from reference TRBV5-1 and TRBJ1-3 gives the full variable domain: KAGVTQTPRYLIKTRGQQVTLSCSPISGHRSVSWYQQTPGQGLQFLFEYFSETQRNKGNFPGRFSGRQFSNSRSEMNVSTLELGDSALYLCASSSQGLAGNTIYFGEGSWLTVV.

This clone has a handful of counts. The chain links TRBV9 to TRBJ1-3, with TRBD1 matching over 8 bases. Germline assignment: CDR1 SGDLS and CDR2 YYNGEE. With V trimmed by 4 bases and J by 0 bases, 6 bases remained unmatched. The CDR3 loop spans 16 amino acids. The CDR3 region has the DNA TGTGCCAGCAGCCCACAGGGGGGGAACTCTGGAAACACCATATATTTT. Protein product: CASSPQGGNSGNTIYF.